The subject of this entry is one TCR beta chain. As yet, its antigen is unknown. This record comes from a study of T cell responses to AZD1222 COVID-19 vaccine. The study's findings and limits: At study baseline, merely five or six AZD1222 recipients were seropositive. The donors showed a predominance of white British ancestry and of females, with possible underestimation of clonal diversity. Researchers report vaccine-associated CD4 TCRs spanning spike, with dominance at 160-218 and 743-854.

The junction had 8 bases not matched to a gene; V was cut back by 4 bases and J by 12 bases. Per germline, CDR1 SGHTA and CDR2 FQGNSA. There are 14 residues in the CDR3. TCRdb's copy holds only in-frame clones and misses some; the assay was immunoSEQ multiplex PCR. Here the sample spans 100,000 to 150,000 clones, roughly 89% being singletons. The chain is built from TRBV7-2 and TRBJ2-7; TRBD2 agrees at 14 bases. The sample consisted of peripheral blood, taken 28 days after the second AZD1222 dose. The source is an adult who received the AZD1222 COVID-19 vaccine. The chain's CDR3 is CASSSLTSGRVWYF. As DNA, the CDR3 is TGTGCCAGCAGCTCTCTGACTAGCGGGAGGGTATGGTACTTC.